The clone carrying this TCR beta chain appeared a few times. Its antigen is still unknown. MiXCR, run by TCRdb on the RT-PCR reads, gives a single entry per CDR3 protein. The sample yields around 580,000 distinct CDR3 sequences, roughly 10% seen once. This sample was included in a study of response to subunit inactivated influenza vaccine. Findings and caveats of the study: Every seasonal influenza vaccination brings in few new T cells, the authors suggested.

From germline, CDR1 is SEHNR and CDR2 FQNEAQ (reference sequence). The CDR3 consists of 12 residues. V lost 5 bases to trimming and J lost 8 bases, with 10 bases between them. The V gene is TRBV7-9, the J gene TRBJ2-1; D ambiguous. Sequenced here: PBMCs from blood, sampled on the day of vaccination. The TCR originated in a man between 50 and 59 years old who received an inactivated influenza vaccine. Here the CDR3 reads CASSRPGDEQFF. The CDR3 DNA is TGTGCCAGCAGCCGACCCGGTGATGAGCAGTTCTTC.